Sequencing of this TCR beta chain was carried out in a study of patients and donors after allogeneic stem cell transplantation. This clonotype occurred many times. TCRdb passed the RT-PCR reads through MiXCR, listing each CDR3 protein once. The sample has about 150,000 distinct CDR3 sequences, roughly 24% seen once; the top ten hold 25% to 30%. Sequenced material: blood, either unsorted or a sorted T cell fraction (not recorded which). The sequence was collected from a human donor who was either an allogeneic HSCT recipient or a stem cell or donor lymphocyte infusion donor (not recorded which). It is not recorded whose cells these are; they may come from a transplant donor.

The CDR3 DNA follows: TGTGCCATCAGTGAGTCGACAGGGGGCGGGATCGTCAATCAGCCCCAGCATTTT. Protein sequence: CAISESTGGGIVNQPQHF. This chain uses TRBV10-3 with TRBJ1-5; 10 bases fit TRBD1. Losses at the gene ends were 0 bases for V and 3 bases for J; bases not matched to a gene: 8. Germline V gives CDR1 ENHRY, CDR2 SYGVKD. The CDR3 sequence is 18 residues long.